The text below deals with one T cell receptor beta chain. The data were taken from a study of human T cells and chemical hapten exposure. Germline V gene lookup returns CDR1 MNHEY and CDR2 SMNVEV (reference sequence). CDR3 length: 14 amino acids. Trimming stripped 6 bases from V and 1 base from J, with 12 bases between. Time point given: pre-sensitization, week 0. Treatment indicated: therapeutic diphenylcyclopropenone sensitization with weekly scalp DPC. Total RNA came from unfractionated whole blood. The library gave individual cDNA molecules unique molecular identifiers. MiXCR was run by TCRdb on the RACE reads, yielding one entry per CDR3 protein. The sample consists of roughly 380,000 distinct CDR3 sequences, 4.5% to 6% of them appearing once.

The sequencing here drew on whole blood, taken in connection with sensitization to the hapten diphenylcyclopropenone (DPC). This clonotype was obtained from a woman aged 45-60 years with alopecia areata. Some clones in this sample may be carry-over from other donors' samples. The chain is built from TRBV27 and TRBJ1-1, with D perhaps matching TRBD1 (6 bases). DNA for the CDR3: TGTGCCAGCAGAATACAGGGAGCGAACACTGAAGCTTTCTTT. Protein product: CASRIQGANTEAFF.